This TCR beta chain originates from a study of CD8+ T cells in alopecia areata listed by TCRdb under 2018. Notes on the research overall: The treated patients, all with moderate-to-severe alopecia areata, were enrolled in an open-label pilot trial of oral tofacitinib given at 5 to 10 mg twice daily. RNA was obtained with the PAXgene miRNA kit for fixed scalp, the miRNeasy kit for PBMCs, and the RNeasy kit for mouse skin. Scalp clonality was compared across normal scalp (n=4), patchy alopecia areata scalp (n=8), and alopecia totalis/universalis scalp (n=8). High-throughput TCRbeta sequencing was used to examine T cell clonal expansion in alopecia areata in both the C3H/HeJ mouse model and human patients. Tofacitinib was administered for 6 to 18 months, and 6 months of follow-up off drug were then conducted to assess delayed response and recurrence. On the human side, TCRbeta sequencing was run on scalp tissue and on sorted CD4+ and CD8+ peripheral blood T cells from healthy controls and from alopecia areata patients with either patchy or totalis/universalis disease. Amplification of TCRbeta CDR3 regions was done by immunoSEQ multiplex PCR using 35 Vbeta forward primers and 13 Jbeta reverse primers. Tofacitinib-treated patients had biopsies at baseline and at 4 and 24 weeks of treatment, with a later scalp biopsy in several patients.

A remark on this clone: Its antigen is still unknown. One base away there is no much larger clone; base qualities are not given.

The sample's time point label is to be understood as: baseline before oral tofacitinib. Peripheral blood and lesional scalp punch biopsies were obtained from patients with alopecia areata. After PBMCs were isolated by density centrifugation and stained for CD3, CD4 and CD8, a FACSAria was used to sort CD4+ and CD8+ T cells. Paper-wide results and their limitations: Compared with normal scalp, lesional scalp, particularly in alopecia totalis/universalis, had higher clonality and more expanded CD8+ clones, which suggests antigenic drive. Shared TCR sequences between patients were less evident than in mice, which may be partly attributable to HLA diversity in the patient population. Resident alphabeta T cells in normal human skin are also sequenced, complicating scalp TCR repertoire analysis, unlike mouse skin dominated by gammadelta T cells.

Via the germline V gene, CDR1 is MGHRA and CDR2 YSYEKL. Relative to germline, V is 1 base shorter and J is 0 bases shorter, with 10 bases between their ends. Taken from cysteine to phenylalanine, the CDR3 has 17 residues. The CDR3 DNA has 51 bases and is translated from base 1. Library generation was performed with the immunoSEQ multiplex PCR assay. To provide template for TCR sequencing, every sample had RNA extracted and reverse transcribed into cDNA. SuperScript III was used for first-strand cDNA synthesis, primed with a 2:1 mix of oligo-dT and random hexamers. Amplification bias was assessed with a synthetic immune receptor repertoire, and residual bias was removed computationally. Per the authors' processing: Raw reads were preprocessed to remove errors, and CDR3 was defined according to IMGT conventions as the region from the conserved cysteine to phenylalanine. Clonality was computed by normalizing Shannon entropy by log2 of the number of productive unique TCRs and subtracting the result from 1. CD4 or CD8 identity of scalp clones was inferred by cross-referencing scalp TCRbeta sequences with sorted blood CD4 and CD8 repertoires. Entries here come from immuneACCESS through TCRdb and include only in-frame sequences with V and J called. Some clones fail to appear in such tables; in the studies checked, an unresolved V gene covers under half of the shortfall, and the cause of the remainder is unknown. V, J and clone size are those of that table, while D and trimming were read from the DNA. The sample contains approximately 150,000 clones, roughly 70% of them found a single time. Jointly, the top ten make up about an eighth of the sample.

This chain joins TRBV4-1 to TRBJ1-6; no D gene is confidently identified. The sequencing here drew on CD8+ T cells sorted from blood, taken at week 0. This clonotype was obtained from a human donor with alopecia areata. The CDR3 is CASSQVLGSSYNSPLHF. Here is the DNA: TGCGCCAGCAGCCAAGTTCTCGGGAGCTCCTATAATTCACCCCTCCACTTT.